The 21 T cell receptor beta chains presented below share a single source sample, sequenced in a study of blood T cell repertoires in COVID-19. Clones were sequenced by immunoSEQ multiplex PCR, and TCRdb holds only the in-frame ones, with some missing. The data contain some 300,000 clones, less than 90% of them singletons. The specimen was PBMCs or T cells enriched from blood (not recorded which). These receptors were taken from a woman in her 30s who had recovered from COVID-19.

The chain couples TRBV7-7 to TRBJ2-5; TRBD1 is a possible D gene (7 bases). In germline, CDR1 is SSHAT, CDR2 FNYEAQ (reference sequence). This CDR3 comprises 12 residues. Trimming left V 5 bases short and J 9 bases short, with 13 bases between. The CDR3 here is CASSQGGWAQYF. The CDR3 region has the DNA TGTGCCAGCAGCCAGGGGGGCTGGGCCCAGTACTTC.

The chain employs TRBV5-1 and TRBJ2-6; D is unresolved. The CDR3 has 15 amino acids. Per the germline V gene, CDR1 is SGHRS and CDR2 is YFSETQ. V lost 3 bases and J 0 bases, leaving 7 bases between the germline ends. The CDR3 bases are TGCGCCAGCAGCTCACGCGACTCTGGGGCCAACGTCCTGACTTTC. The encoded protein is CASSSRDSGANVLTF.

The chain has TRBV5-6 and TRBJ2-5, with D perhaps TRBD1 (5 bases). The germline V gene encodes CDR1 SGHDT and CDR2 YYEEEE. V was cut by 2 bases and J by 2 bases, with 13 bases left in between. This CDR3 contains 15 residues. The CDR3 spells CASSFTDQGQETQYF. CDR3 DNA: TGTGCCAGCAGCTTCACGGACCAGGGACAAGAGACCCAGTACTTC.

The V gene is TRBV7-9, the J gene TRBJ2-7; the match to TRBD1 covers 9 bases. The germline V gene has CDR1 SEHNR and CDR2 FQNEAQ (reference sequence). V was pared by 4 bases and J by 4 bases, with 8 bases of the junction left unmatched. There are 15 residues in the CDR3. The CDR3 DNA follows: TGTGCCAGCAGCTCCTCCCGGGACAGGGTGTACGAGCAGTACTTC. Encoded protein: CASSSSRDRVYEQYF. The whole variable domain, remainder taken from reference TRBV7-9 and TRBJ2-7, is DTGVSQNPRHKITKRGQNVTFRCDPISEHNRLYWYRQTLGQGPEFLTYFQNEAQLEKSRLLSDRFSAERPKGSFSTLEIQRTEQGDSAMYLCASSSSRDRVYEQYFGPGTRLTVT.

With respect to this clone: Distinct nucleotide sequences in the sample also encode this CDR3. This sequence joins TRBV7-2 and TRBJ2-2, with D possibly matching TRBD2 (5 bases). The CDR3 has 15 residues. Germline lookup yields CDR1 SGHTA and CDR2 FQGNSA. The V gene lost 3 bases and the J gene lost 0 bases, with 8 bases spanning the gap. DNA of the CDR3: TGTGCCAGCAGCTTGGCCGGGGCGAACACCGGGGAGCTGTTTTTT. Residues: CASSLAGANTGELFF.

The rearrangement uses TRBV18 and TRBJ1-1; D is possibly TRBD1 (6 bases). Trimming took 4 bases from V and 4 from J, leaving 13 bases between them. The germline CDR1 and CDR2 sequences are KGHSH and LQKENI. This CDR3 has 14 residues. CDR3: CASSLTGSGTEAFF. CDR3 in DNA: TGTGCCAGCTCACTTACAGGGTCCGGCACTGAAGCTTTCTTT.

The CDR3 DNA sequence: TGTGCCAGTAGTGTACGACAGGCGAACTATGGCTACACCTTC. Its protein product is CASSVRQANYGYTF. The rearrangement uses TRBV19 and TRBJ1-2, with a possible D match to TRBD1 (6 bases). This CDR3 is 14 amino acids long. The V gene's germline CDR1 is LNHDA and CDR2 SQIVND (reference sequence). The V and J ends lost 5 bases and 2 bases respectively, with 12 bases between them.

The genes are TRBV6-1 and TRBJ1-5; a weak D match, TRBD1 (6 bases). This CDR3 region has 16 residues. With 0 bases removed from V and 7 bases from J, the gap between germline ends came to 16 bases. Germline-derived CDR1 and CDR2 are MNHNS and SASEGT. The CDR3 bases are TGTGCCAGCAGTGAAGCGTTACAGGGTAGTTGGCAGCCCCAGCATTTT. This translates into CASSEALQGSWQPQHF.

The chain links TRBV18 to TRBJ2-1, with D possibly matching TRBD1 (7 bases). There are 14 residues in the CDR3. The germline V gene encodes CDR1 KGHSH and CDR2 LQKENI. Deletions cut 6 bases from V and 9 bases from J, with 18 bases between. The DNA of the CDR3 is TGTGCCAGCTCCGAGCAGGGGGGAGCTGCTGAGCAGTTCTTC. Encoded protein: CASSEQGGAAEQFF.

This clone was recorded only once. The chain uses TRBV19 and TRBJ1-4; TRBD1 matches at 10 bases. V lost 1 base to trimming and J lost 5 bases; unmatched junction nucleotides: 1. The CDR3 is 15 amino acids. Germline values: CDR1 LNHDA, CDR2 SQIVND (reference sequence). The CDR3 reads CASSIGTGGNEKLFF. Written as DNA, the CDR3 is TGTGCCAGTAGTATAGGGACAGGGGGAAATGAAAAACTGTTTTTT.

The chain employs TRBV7-2 and TRBJ1-6; possibly TRBD1 for D (6 bases). Trimming pared 6 bases from V and 9 bases from J, leaving 12 bases between. The germline CDR1 and CDR2 sequences are SGHTA and FQGNSA. The CDR3 sequence is 13 residues long. The CDR3 sequence: CASRPGQLSPLHF. In DNA form, the CDR3 reads TGTGCCAGCAGACCGGGACAACTTTCACCCCTCCACTTT.

The V call is TRBV18, the J call TRBJ1-5; D not certain. Trimming pared 11 bases from V and 6 bases from J, leaving 17 bases between. CDR1 and CDR2 (germline): KGHSH, LQKENI. The length of the CDR3 is 13 residues. CDR3 in amino acids: CASSISRGQPQHF. The DNA for the CDR3 is TGTGCCTCCTCGATCTCTCGGGGTCAGCCCCAGCATTTT. The entire variable domain, with the rest obtained from reference TRBV18 and TRBJ1-5, is as follows: NAGVMQNPRHLVRRRGQEARLRCSPMKGHSHVYWYRQLPEEGLKFMVYLQKENIIDESGMPKERFSAEFPKEGPSILRIQQVVRGDSAAYFCASSISRGQPQHFGDGTRLSIL.

This chain joins TRBV14 and TRBJ2-3; D is unclear. V dropped 0 bases and J dropped 4 bases, with 5 bases sitting between them. CDR1 and CDR2 from the germline V gene are SGHDN and FVKESK. This CDR3 comprises 13 residues. CDR3 DNA: TGTGCCAGCAGCCAAGATCTCCCAGATACGCAGTATTTT. Translation gives CASSQDLPDTQYF.

The chain employs TRBV5-1 and TRBJ1-4; perhaps TRBD1 as D (5 bases). CDR1 and CDR2 (germline): SGHRS, YFSETQ. The CDR3 has 14 amino acids. V was cut by 0 bases and J by 8 bases, with 11 bases left in between. CDR3 region: CASSLDRPREKLFF. The CDR3 DNA reads TGCGCCAGCAGCTTGGACAGGCCCCGGGAAAAACTGTTTTTT.

The DNA of the CDR3 is TGTGCCTGGAGTCAAGGGACAGGGAGTAATGAAAAACTGTTTTTT. Translating it yields CAWSQGTGSNEKLFF. The gene calls are TRBV30 and TRBJ1-4; 9 bases map to TRBD1. Per the germline V gene, CDR1 is GTSNPN and CDR2 is SVGIG (reference sequence). The CDR3 sequence is 15 residues long. Germline trimming cut 2 bases from V and 4 bases from J; bases unmatched to any gene: 5.

This clone turned up a few times. The genes are TRBV4-2 and TRBJ2-6; D might be TRBD1 (6 bases). This CDR3 is 18 amino acids long. Germline V gene sequence: CDR1 LGHNA, CDR2 YNFKEQ. The V end lost 8 bases, the J end lost 0 bases, and 20 bases lay between the germline ends. The CDR3 coding sequence is TGTGCCAGCCAGGGGTGGGGCTCTGCGAACTCTGGGGCCAACGTCCTGACTTTC. Residues: CASQGWGSANSGANVLTF.

The CDR3 nucleotides read TGTGCCAGCAGCCCAGGGGGCGATGAAAAACTGTTTTTT. Encoded protein: CASSPGGDEKLFF. The V call is TRBV11-1, the J call TRBJ1-4; 8 positions match TRBD1. J was trimmed by 6 bases and V by 5 bases; bases with no gene match: 2. The CDR3 is 13 amino acids. Germline lookup yields CDR1 SGHAT and CDR2 FQDESV (reference sequence).

V and J are TRBV3-1 (or the pseudogene TRBV3-2) and TRBJ2-5, with D possibly being TRBD2 (5 bases). Trimming left V 1 base short and J 2 bases short, with 5 bases between. The CDR3 is made up of 13 amino acids. The germline V gene encodes CDR1 LGHDT and CDR2 YNNKEL (reference sequence). The CDR3 nucleotides are TGTGCCAGCAGCCAAGCGGGGCAAGAGACCCAGTACTTC. It yields the protein CASSQAGQETQYF.

The V gene is TRBV5-1, the J gene TRBJ2-2; D is unresolved. The germline V gene encodes CDR1 SGHRS and CDR2 YFSETQ. The CDR3 runs to 13 residues. With 0 bases removed from V and 6 bases from J, the gap between germline ends came to 6 bases. The CDR3 region is CASSLAEAGELFF. The CDR3 coding sequence is TGCGCCAGCAGCTTGGCCGAGGCCGGGGAGCTGTTTTTT.

This clone appeared a few times. This rearrangement joins TRBV27 to TRBJ2-7, with 7 bases lining up with TRBD2. V dropped 6 bases and J dropped 5; count of bases not matched to a gene: 10. Germline V gives CDR1 MNHEY, CDR2 SMNVEV (reference sequence). CDR3 length: 14 amino acids. CDR3 loop: CASSGGGLGHEQYF. DNA for the CDR3: TGTGCCAGCAGCGGCGGGGGACTGGGCCACGAGCAGTACTTC.

The chain has TRBV5-1 and TRBJ2-4; 9 nucleotides align to TRBD1. CDR3 size: 15 residues. Germline CDR1 and CDR2: SGHRS and YFSETQ. The ends lost 0 bases at V and 5 bases at J; junction bases unmatched: 3. CDR3 amino acids: CASSLGDRAENIQYF. The DNA of the CDR3 is TGCGCCAGCAGCTTGGGGGACAGGGCGGAAAACATTCAGTACTTC.